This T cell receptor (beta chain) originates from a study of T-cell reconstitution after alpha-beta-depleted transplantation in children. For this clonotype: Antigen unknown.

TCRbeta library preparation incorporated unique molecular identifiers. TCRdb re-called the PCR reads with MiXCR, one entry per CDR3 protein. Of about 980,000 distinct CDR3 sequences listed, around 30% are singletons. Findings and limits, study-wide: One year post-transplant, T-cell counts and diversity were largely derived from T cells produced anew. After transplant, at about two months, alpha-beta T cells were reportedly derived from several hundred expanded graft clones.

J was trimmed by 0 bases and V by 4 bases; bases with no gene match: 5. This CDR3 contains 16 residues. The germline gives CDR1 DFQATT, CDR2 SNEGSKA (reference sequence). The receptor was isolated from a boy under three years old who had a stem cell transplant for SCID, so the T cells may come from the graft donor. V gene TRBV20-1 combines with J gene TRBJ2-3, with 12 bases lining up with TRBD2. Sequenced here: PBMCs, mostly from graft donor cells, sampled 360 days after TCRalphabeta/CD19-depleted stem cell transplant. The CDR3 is CSATRLAGVSTDTQYF. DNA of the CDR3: TGCAGTGCTACAAGACTAGCGGGGGTTAGCACAGATACGCAGTATTTT.